Reported below is one TCR beta chain. This sample is drawn from a study of blood T cell repertoires in COVID-19. Turning to the study itself: There were acute and convalescent COVID-19 samples, and they came from the United States, Italy and Spain. T cells, B-cell-depleted T cells, or PBMCs supplied cDNA or gDNA.

The protocol was immunoSEQ multiplex PCR, while the TCRdb copy is restricted to in-frame clones and leaves out a portion. This table holds about 310,000 clones, approximately 85% found once. CDR1 SEHNR and CDR2 FQNEAQ come from the germline V gene (reference sequence). CDR3 length: 14 residues. Trimming took off 5 bases at V and 8 bases at J, with 18 bases between the two ends. The study recruited people aged roughly 18 to 100 years across more than 20 US areas. Participants were placed into cohorts based on the clinical history they reported. This TCR was sampled from a man between 25 and 39 years old who had recovered from COVID-19. The chain recombines TRBV7-9 with TRBJ1-2, with D possibly TRBD1 on 6 matching bases. Source material: PBMCs or T cells enriched from blood (not recorded which). CDR3 DNA sequence: TGTGCCAGCAGCCCCGGCACAGGGTCGTGGGGCTACACCTTC. Protein sequence: CASSPGTGSWGYTF.